The 18 T cell receptor beta chains in this list originate from one sample, sequenced in a study of blood T cell repertoires in COVID-19. Produced via immunoSEQ multiplex PCR; TCRdb's table is partial and in-frame only. The repertoire holds hundreds of thousands of clones, with 83% as singletons. Sequencing was performed on PBMCs or T cells enriched from blood (not recorded which). All receptors come from a woman aged 50 to 60 who had been exposed to COVID-19.

This clone was seen at least ten times. The chain carries TRBV28 and TRBJ1-2; the match to TRBD1 covers 7 bases. The CDR3 totals 12 residues. The germline gives CDR1 MDHEN, CDR2 SYDVKM. Trimming took 7 bases from V and 6 from J; bases not matched to a gene: 5. The chain's CDR3 is CASTDREDGYTF. For the CDR3, the DNA is TGTGCCAGCACAGACAGGGAGGATGGCTACACCTTC.

The V gene is TRBV9, the J gene TRBJ2-2; TRBD2 is a possible D gene (5 bases). Germline V gene sequence: CDR1 SGDLS, CDR2 YYNGEE. Trimming stripped 0 bases from V and 5 bases from J, with 17 bases between. The CDR3 is 17 amino acids. CDR3 DNA: TGTGCCAGCAGCGTAGACCCATCAGGCCGCGGGACCGGGGAGCTGTTTTTT. Translated: CASSVDPSGRGTGELFF.

The chain carries TRBV6-1 and TRBJ1-1; the match to TRBD1 covers 7 bases. Unmatched junction bases numbered 8, after V lost 2 bases and J lost 8 bases. CDR1 is MNHNS, CDR2 SASEGT, per germline. The CDR3 is 14 amino acids. CDR3 amino acids: CASSERSWDSEAFF. The CDR3 DNA is TGTGCCAGCAGTGAACGATCTTGGGACAGCGAAGCTTTCTTT.

This clone was picked up a small number of times. The rearrangement links TRBV2 to TRBJ2-7, with D possibly matching TRBD2 (5 bases). Looked up from germline, CDR1 is SNHLY and CDR2 is FYNNEI. This CDR3 is built from 12 residues. The V end lost 0 bases, the J end lost 6 bases, and 6 bases lay between the germline ends. The CDR3 DNA is TGTGCCAGCAGTGAAGCGGGGAGCGAGCAGTACTTC. Translating gives CASSEAGSEQYF.

Points on this clone: Germline is not matched at one junction end, which may reflect a read error. The rearrangement uses TRBV14 and TRBJ2-1, with D perhaps TRBD2 (5 bases). Germline-derived CDR1 and CDR2 are SGHDN and FVKESK. This CDR3 comprises 11 residues. For the CDR3, the DNA is TGTGCCAGCAGCCAACTTCCCCCGGAGGTCTTC. Protein product: CASSQLPPEVF.

The rearrangement links TRBV3-1 (or the pseudogene TRBV3-2) to TRBJ2-3; D possibly corresponds to TRBD2 (7 bases). V gave up 4 bases and J gave up 0 bases, with 14 bases separating them. From germline, CDR1 is LGHDT and CDR2 YNNKEL (reference sequence). This CDR3 comprises 16 residues. The CDR3 loop is CASSLGGGLSTDTQYF. The CDR3 bases are TGTGCCAGCAGCCTGGGGGGGGGCCTTAGCACAGATACGCAGTATTTT.

The chain recombines TRBV7-2 with TRBJ1-5, with 7 nucleotides matching TRBD1. Trimming removed 4 bases from V and 3 bases from J; junction bases left unmatched: 6. The CDR3 consists of 15 residues. Germline assignment: CDR1 SGHTA and CDR2 FQGNSA. As DNA, the CDR3 is TGTGCCAGCAGCTCCTTTAAGGGGGCCAATCAGCCCCAGCATTTT. Amino acids: CASSSFKGANQPQHF.

The chain uses TRBV13 and TRBJ1-4; the match to TRBD1 covers 7 bases. The trim removed 5 bases at V and 6 bases at J, leaving 30 bases unmatched. This CDR3 is built from 22 residues. Germline CDR1 is PRHDT and CDR2 is FYEKMQ (reference sequence). The CDR3 DNA reads TGTGCCAGCAGCGACCCCTACCTGGACAGGTTCAACAGCACCCAAGGTGATGAAAAACTGTTTTTT. It translates to CASSDPYLDRFNSTQGDEKLFF.

The chain combines TRBV6-1 with TRBJ2-5; 8 bases align to TRBD2. Germline V CDR1 and CDR2: MNHNS, SASEGT. This CDR3 contains 15 residues. Unmatched junction bases numbered 6, after V lost 2 bases and J lost 4 bases. The CDR3 bases are TGTGCCAGCAGTGAAACTCTCGGGAGGGGAGAGACCCAGTACTTC. It codes for CASSETLGRGETQYF.

As for this clone: Other DNA sequences in this specimen translate into the identical CDR3. This chain joins TRBV19 and TRBJ1-2; 8 bases map to TRBD1. Trimming took 7 bases from V and 4 from J; bases not matched to a gene: 5. This CDR3 comprises 13 residues. Per germline, CDR1 LNHDA and CDR2 SQIVND (reference sequence). The CDR3 protein is CASTRGTGYGYTF. CDR3 in DNA: TGTGCCAGTACCAGAGGGACAGGCTATGGCTACACCTTC.

The V gene is TRBV7-2, the J gene TRBJ1-4, with D maybe TRBD1 (6 bases). The V gene lost 4 bases and the J gene lost 2 bases, with 11 bases spanning the gap. Germline-derived CDR1 and CDR2 are SGHTA and FQGNSA. The CDR3 is 15 amino acids. The CDR3 here is CASSSTGATNEKLFF. The CDR3 bases are TGTGCCAGCAGCTCGACAGGAGCGACTAATGAAAAACTGTTTTTT.

The chain employs TRBV10-1 and TRBJ2-1; 8 positions match TRBD2. CDR3 length equals 14 residues. CDR1 and CDR2 from the germline V gene are WNHNN and SYGVQD (reference sequence). The ends lost 5 bases at V and 8 bases at J; junction bases unmatched: 8. The CDR3 here is CASSSRGGLDEQFF. The CDR3 region has the DNA TGCGCCAGCAGTAGCCGGGGGGGCCTAGATGAGCAGTTCTTC.

V is TRBV14 and J is TRBJ2-5, with D possibly TRBD2 on 8 matching bases. Germline V CDR1 and CDR2: SGHDN, FVKESK. Trimming shortened V by 1 base and J by 2 bases, and 20 bases separated the two germline ends. The CDR3 is 18 residues long. DNA of the CDR3: TGTGCCAGCAGCCAAGGAGTTCTTATAGCGGGACAGCAAGAGACCCAGTACTTC. Amino acid sequence: CASSQGVLIAGQQETQYF.

This clone was found a few times. The V call is TRBV28, the J call TRBJ1-5; TRBD1 agrees at 11 bases. CDR1 is MDHEN and CDR2 is SYDVKM in the germline V gene. This CDR3 is built from 16 residues. The trim removed 5 bases at V and 3 bases at J, leaving 6 bases unmatched. The DNA of the CDR3 is TGTGCCAGCAGTACTGGACAGGGGGCATACAATCAGCCCCAGCATTTT. Translation: CASSTGQGAYNQPQHF.

This sequence joins TRBV28 and TRBJ1-1; D is ambiguous. The CDR3 runs to 13 residues. Germline V lookup: CDR1 MDHEN, CDR2 SYDVKM. V dropped 3 bases and J dropped 1 base, with 6 bases sitting between them. CDR3 DNA sequence: TGTGCCAGCAGTTTCGGTTGGAACACTGAAGCTTTCTTT. As protein: CASSFGWNTEAFF. Together with reference TRBV28 and TRBJ1-1, the CDR3 gives the full variable domain: DVKVTQSSRYLVKRTGEKVFLECVQDMDHENMFWYRQDPGLGLRLIYFSYDVKMKEKGDIPEGYSVSREKKERFSLILESASTNQTSMYLCASSFGWNTEAFFGQGTRLTVV.

CDR3 bases: TGTGCCAGTAGCAAAAAAGGACAGGCTTATGGAACGCTAACCTACGAGCAGTACTTC. Amino acid sequence: CASSKKGQAYGTLTYEQYF. This chain connects TRBV19 to TRBJ2-7, with 7 bases aligning to TRBD1. The junction had 22 bases not matched to a gene; V was cut back by 6 bases and J by 2 bases. The CDR3 length is 19 residues. Looked up from germline, CDR1 is LNHDA and CDR2 is SQIVND (reference sequence).

This chain links TRBV19 with TRBJ1-1; no firm D call. Per germline, CDR1 LNHDA and CDR2 SQIVND (reference sequence). V lost 4 bases, J lost 7 bases, and 10 bases lay in between. The CDR3 covers 12 residues. CDR3 sequence: CASSKTSREAFF. The CDR3 bases are TGTGCCAGTAGTAAAACAAGTCGTGAAGCTTTCTTT.

V gene TRBV5-1 combines with J gene TRBJ1-2; D gene uncertain. V lost 5 bases and J 0 bases, leaving 17 bases between the germline ends. Looked up from germline, CDR1 is SGHRS and CDR2 is YFSETQ. CDR3 length equals 16 residues. CDR3 nucleotide sequence: TGCGCCAGCAGTCTGGATAGCGGGAGTCCTAACTATGGCTACACCTTC. It is translated as CASSLDSGSPNYGYTF.